A single T cell receptor (beta chain) is shown here with its context. How the authors handled the data: The assay estimated nucleated cells by amplifying reference gene primers. The repertoire was sequenced with immunoSEQ multiplex PCR; TCRdb's copy has only in-frame clones and lacks some. Clonal size and the V and J genes are those of that table, whereas D and trimming came from the DNA. This sample yields some 72,000 clones, of which roughly 89% are seen a single time; less than 0.65% belongs to the top ten. V was pared by 4 bases and J by 6 bases, with 19 bases between. The CDR3 covers 15 residues. Germline loops: CDR1 SGHRS, CDR2 YFSETQ. The entry originates in a study of blood T cell repertoires in COVID-19. Looking at the study overall: Donors in the United States, Italy and Spain gave samples during acute or convalescent COVID-19. Sources were T cells, B-cell-depleted T cells, or PBMCs; the material itself was cDNA or gDNA.

The chain recombines TRBV5-1 with TRBJ1-2; D is possibly TRBD1 (6 bases). The sequenced material came from peripheral blood. The origin of this receptor is a man between 60 and 75 years old with acute or convalescent COVID-19. The DNA of the CDR3 is TGCGCCAGCAGCATCGAGCGGGGGGCATCGGATGGCTACACCTTC. Protein sequence: CASSIERGASDGYTF.